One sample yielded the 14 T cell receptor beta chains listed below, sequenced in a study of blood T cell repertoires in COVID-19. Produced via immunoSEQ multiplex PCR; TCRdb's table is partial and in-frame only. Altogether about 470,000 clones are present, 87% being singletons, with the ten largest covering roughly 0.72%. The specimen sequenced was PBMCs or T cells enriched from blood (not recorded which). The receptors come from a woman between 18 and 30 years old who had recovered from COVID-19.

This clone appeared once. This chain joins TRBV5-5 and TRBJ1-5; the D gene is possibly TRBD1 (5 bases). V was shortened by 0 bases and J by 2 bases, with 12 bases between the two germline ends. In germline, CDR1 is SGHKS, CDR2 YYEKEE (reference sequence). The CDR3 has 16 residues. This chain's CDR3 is CASSLGPGIGNQPQHF. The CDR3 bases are TGTGCCAGCAGCTTGGGACCAGGGATCGGCAATCAGCCCCAGCATTTT. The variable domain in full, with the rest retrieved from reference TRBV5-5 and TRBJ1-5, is DAGVTQSPTHLIKTRGQQVTLRCSPISGHKSVSWYQQVLGQGPQFIFQYYEKEERGRGNFPDRFSARQFPNYSSELNVNALLLGDSALYLCASSLGPGIGNQPQHFGDGTRLSIL.

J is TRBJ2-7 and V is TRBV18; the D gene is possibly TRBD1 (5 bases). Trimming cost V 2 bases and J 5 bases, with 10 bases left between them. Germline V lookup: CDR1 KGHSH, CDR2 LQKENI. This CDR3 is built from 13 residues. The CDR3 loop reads CASSPGALDEQYF. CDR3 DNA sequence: TGTGCCAGCTCACCAGGGGCTCTGGACGAGCAGTACTTC.

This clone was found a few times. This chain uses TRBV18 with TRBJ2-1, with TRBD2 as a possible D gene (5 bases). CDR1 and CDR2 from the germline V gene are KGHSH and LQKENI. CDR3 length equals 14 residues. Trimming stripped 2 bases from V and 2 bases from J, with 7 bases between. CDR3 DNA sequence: TGTGCCAGCTCACCAGGCGGGCCCTACAATGAGCAGTTCTTC. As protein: CASSPGGPYNEQFF.

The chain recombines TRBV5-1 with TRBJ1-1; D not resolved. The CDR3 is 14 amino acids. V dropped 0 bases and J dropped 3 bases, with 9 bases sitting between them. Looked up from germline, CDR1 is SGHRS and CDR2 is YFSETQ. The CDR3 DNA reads TGCGCCAGCAGCTTGGGGAGTGTGGACACTGAAGCTTTCTTT. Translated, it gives CASSLGSVDTEAFF.

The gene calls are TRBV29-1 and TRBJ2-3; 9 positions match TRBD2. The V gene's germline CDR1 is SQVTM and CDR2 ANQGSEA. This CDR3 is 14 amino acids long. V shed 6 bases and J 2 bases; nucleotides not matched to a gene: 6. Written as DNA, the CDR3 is TGCAGCGTCGCAGCGGGGGGCCACACAGATACGCAGTATTTT. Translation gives CSVAAGGHTDTQYF.

The DNA of the CDR3 is TGCAGCGTTGAATGGTCAGGGGAACAACCCGGGACACCTTACAATGAGCAGTTCTTC. It specifies CSVEWSGEQPGTPYNEQFF. This chain connects TRBV29-1 to TRBJ2-1, with D tentatively TRBD1 (6 bases). Germline-derived CDR1 and CDR2 are SQVTM and ANQGSEA. The CDR3 is made up of 19 amino acids. V was pared by 2 bases and J by 4 bases, with 27 bases between.

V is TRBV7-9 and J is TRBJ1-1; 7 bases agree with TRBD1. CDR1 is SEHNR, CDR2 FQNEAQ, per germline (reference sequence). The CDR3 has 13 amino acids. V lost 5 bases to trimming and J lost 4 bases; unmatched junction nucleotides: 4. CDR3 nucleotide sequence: TGTGCCAGCAGCCTGACAGGGCCCACTGAAGCTTTCTTT. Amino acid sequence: CASSLTGPTEAFF.

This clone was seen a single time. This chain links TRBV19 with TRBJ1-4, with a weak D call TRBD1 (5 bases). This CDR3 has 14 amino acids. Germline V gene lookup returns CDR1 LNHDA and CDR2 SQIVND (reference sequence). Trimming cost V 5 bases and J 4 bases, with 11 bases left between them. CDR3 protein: CASSLQGLNEKLFF. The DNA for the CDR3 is TGTGCCAGTAGTCTCCAGGGTCTTAATGAAAAACTGTTTTTT.

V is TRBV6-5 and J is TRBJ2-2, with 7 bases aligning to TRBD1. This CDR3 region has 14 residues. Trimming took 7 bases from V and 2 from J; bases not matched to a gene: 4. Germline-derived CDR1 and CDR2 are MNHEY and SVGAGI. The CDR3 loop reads CASKGTVNTGELFF. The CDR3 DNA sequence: TGTGCCAGCAAGGGGACAGTCAACACCGGGGAGCTGTTTTTT.

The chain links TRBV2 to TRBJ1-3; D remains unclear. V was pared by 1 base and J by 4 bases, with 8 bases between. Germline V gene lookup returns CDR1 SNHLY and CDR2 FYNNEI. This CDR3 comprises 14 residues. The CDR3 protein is CASSEVYGGNTIYF. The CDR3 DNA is TGTGCCAGCAGTGAAGTCTACGGGGGAAACACCATATATTTT.

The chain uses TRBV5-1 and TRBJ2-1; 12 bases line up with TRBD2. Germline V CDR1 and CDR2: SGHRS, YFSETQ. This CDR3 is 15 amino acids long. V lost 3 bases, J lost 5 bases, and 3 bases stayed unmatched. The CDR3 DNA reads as TGCGCCAGCAGCTCTGGACTAGCGGGGAACAATGAGCAGTTCTTC. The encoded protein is CASSSGLAGNNEQFF.

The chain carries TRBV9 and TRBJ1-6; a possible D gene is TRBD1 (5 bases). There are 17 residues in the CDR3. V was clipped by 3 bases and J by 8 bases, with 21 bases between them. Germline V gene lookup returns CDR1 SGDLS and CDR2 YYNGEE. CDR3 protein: CASSADSAPRLDSPLHF. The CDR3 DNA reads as TGTGCCAGCAGCGCCGACAGCGCCCCGCGCTTGGATTCACCCCTCCACTTT.

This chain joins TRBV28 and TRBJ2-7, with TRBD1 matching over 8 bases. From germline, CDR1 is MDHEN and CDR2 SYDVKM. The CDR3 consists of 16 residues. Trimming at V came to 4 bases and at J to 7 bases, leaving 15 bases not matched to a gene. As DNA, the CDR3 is TGTGCCAGCAGTTCCCCGGACAGGGTTGGTCCGGGTGAGCAGTACTTC. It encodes CASSSPDRVGPGEQYF. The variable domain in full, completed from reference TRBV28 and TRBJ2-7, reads DVKVTQSSRYLVKRTGEKVFLECVQDMDHENMFWYRQDPGLGLRLIYFSYDVKMKEKGDIPEGYSVSREKKERFSLILESASTNQTSMYLCASSSPDRVGPGEQYFGPGTRLTVT.

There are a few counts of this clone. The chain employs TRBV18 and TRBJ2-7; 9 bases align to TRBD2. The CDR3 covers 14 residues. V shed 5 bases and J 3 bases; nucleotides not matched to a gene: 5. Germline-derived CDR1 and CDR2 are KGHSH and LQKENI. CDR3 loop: CASSSGLASYEQYF. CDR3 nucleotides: TGTGCCAGCTCATCCGGACTAGCGAGCTACGAGCAGTACTTC.